A single sample gave rise to the 7 T cell receptor beta chains below, sequenced in a study of Ad26.COV2.S vaccination and SARS-CoV-2 variants. Profiled with immunoSEQ multiplex PCR; TCRdb holds only in-frame clones, not every one. This table holds hundreds of thousands of clones, 80% to 90% found once. Indicated treatment: some 20 received Ad26.COV2.S at low or high dose, single or two shots; 5 received placebo; per-sample allocation not given. The samples were gathered on day 63 after the first injection of vaccine or placebo. Material: peripheral blood, obtained in a trial of Ad26.COV2.S vaccine versus placebo. The receptors derive from a person aged 18-65 years who received the Ad26.COV2.S COVID-19 vaccine or a placebo.

This clone was seen a few times. The chain has TRBV7-9 and TRBJ1-1; TRBD1 aligns across 9 bases. V lost 7 bases to trimming and J lost 4 bases; unmatched junction nucleotides: 7. Per germline, CDR1 SEHNR and CDR2 FQNEAQ (reference sequence). The CDR3 runs 14 residues. CDR3 sequence: CASTPAQGATEAFF. The CDR3 DNA sequence: TGTGCCAGCACCCCTGCACAGGGGGCCACTGAAGCTTTCTTT.

This CDR3 reads CASSFPSSSYEQYF. The CDR3 nucleotides are TGTGCCAGCAGTTTCCCGAGTAGCTCCTACGAGCAGTACTTC. The rearrangement joins TRBV28 to TRBJ2-7; D is undetermined. This CDR3 is built from 14 residues. Deletions cut 3 bases from V and 0 bases from J, with 9 bases between. Germline V CDR1 and CDR2: MDHEN, SYDVKM.

The chain links TRBV7-9 to TRBJ2-7; D is perhaps TRBD2 (6 bases). CDR3 length: 16 residues. The germline CDR1 and CDR2 sequences are SEHNR and FQNEAQ (reference sequence). Trimming removed 5 bases from V and 1 base from J, with 18 bases in between. The CDR3 region is CASSKVFSGGSYEQYF. Here the CDR3 DNA reads TGTGCCAGCAGCAAAGTGTTTAGCGGAGGATCCTACGAGCAGTACTTC.

The chain recombines TRBV24-1 with TRBJ1-2; the D is unclear. Trimming removed 2 bases at V and 2 bases at J, with 14 bases between. Germline values: CDR1 KGHDR, CDR2 SFDVKD. The CDR3 contains 16 residues. The CDR3 DNA sequence: TGTGCCACCAGTGATTCGCAACTCCCGGGAAACTATGGCTACACCTTC. It translates to CATSDSQLPGNYGYTF.

The rearrangement joins TRBV28 to TRBJ1-5, with D possibly matching TRBD1 (6 bases). The germline V and J ends were trimmed by 6 bases and 0 bases, with 12 bases remaining between them. The V gene's germline CDR1 is MDHEN and CDR2 SYDVKM. This CDR3 is 15 amino acids long. The CDR3: CASSPDSISNQPQHF. The DNA of the CDR3 is TGTGCCAGCAGCCCGGACAGTATTAGCAATCAGCCCCAGCATTTT.

The CDR3 sequence: CASSLSSGSYNEQFF. CDR3 bases: TGTGCCAGCAGTTTATCTAGCGGGAGCTACAATGAGCAGTTCTTC. This chain joins TRBV28 and TRBJ2-1, with 10 bases that match TRBD2. The CDR3 spans 15 residues. V trimming: 1 base; J trimming: 3 bases; junction bases outside the gene matches: 0. Germline V CDR1 and CDR2: MDHEN, SYDVKM.

The chain is built from TRBV28 and TRBJ1-1; D unresolved. V was cut by 6 bases and J by 2 bases, with 7 bases left in between. Per germline, CDR1 MDHEN and CDR2 SYDVKM. The CDR3 spans 12 residues. Here the CDR3 DNA reads TGTGCCAGCAGGCCAGATAACACTGAAGCTTTCTTT. Encoded protein: CASRPDNTEAFF.